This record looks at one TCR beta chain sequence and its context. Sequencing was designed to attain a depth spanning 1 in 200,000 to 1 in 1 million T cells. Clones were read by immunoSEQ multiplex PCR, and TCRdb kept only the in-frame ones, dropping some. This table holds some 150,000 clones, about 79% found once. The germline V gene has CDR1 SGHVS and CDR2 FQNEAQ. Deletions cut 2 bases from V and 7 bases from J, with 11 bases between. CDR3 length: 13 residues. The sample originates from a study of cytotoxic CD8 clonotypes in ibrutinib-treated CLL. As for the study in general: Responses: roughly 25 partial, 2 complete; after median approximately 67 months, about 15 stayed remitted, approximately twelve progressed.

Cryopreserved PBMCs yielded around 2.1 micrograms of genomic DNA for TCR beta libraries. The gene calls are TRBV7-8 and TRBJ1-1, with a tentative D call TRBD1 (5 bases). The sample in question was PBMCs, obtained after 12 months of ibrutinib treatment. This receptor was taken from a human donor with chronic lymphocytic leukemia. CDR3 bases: TGTGCCAGCAGCTTAATTCGGGGCGGTGAAGCTTTCTTT. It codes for CASSLIRGGEAFF.